Described below is a single T cell receptor beta chain sequence and its context. This record comes from a study of T cell changes during pregnancy in multiple sclerosis. The repertoire was sequenced with immunoSEQ multiplex PCR; TCRdb's copy has only in-frame clones and lacks some. This table has about 75,000 clones, 90% to 95% appearing once. The CDR3 runs 15 residues. Trimming removed 1 base from V and 9 bases from J, with 16 bases in between. Per the germline V gene, CDR1 is KGHSH and CDR2 is LQKENI. The source of this sequence is a female donor with multiple sclerosis, enrolled in a pregnancy study. The chain couples TRBV18 to TRBJ2-1, with D maybe TRBD2 (5 bases). The source was CD4+ T cells from peripheral blood mononuclear cells, collected after pregnancy. The CDR3 spells CASSPRTRNEVEQFF. The CDR3 DNA reads as TGTGCCAGCTCACCACGAACTAGGAATGAAGTTGAGCAGTTCTTC.